The sequence of this T cell receptor beta chain was determined in a study of regulatory T cells in long-lasting Graves disease (dated by TCRdb to the early 2020s). With regard to the full study: Persistent Graves' disease was defined as antithyroid drug treatment for over 5 years with persistently positive TSH receptor autoantibodies. A total of 33 samples underwent TCR sequencing, from about 13 patients with persistent Graves' disease and approximately 20 patients with newly diagnosed Graves' disease. The study was registered as a clinical trial and conducted in China. This study used TCR sequencing and RNA sequencing of peripheral blood to compare persistent Graves' disease patients against newly diagnosed Graves' disease patients. Antithyroid drugs had been taken for 8.5 to 12 years on average by persistent Graves' disease patients in the clinical cohort. The investigation overall reported the following: TRBV28, TRBJ1-2 and TRBJ2-5 were preferentially used in persistent disease, while TRBV20-1 and TRBJ2-1 were favored in newly diagnosed disease. Compared with newly diagnosed patients, persistent Graves' disease patients had lower TCR Shannon entropy and fewer highly expanded clones, which suggests clonal expansion. Persistent patients shared more public clonotypes among themselves (around 3,000) than newly diagnosed patients did (approximately 900). Only peripheral blood was studied, because thyroid tissue, the primary lesion, was inaccessible. The small sample size was acknowledged by the authors as a limitation that may reduce accuracy. Sequencing and analysis were restricted to the TCR beta chain.

Regarding this clonotype: Which antigen it targets is not known. No much larger clone is present one base from it, and per-base qualities are unavailable.

Reading from cysteine to phenylalanine, the CDR3 counts 17 amino acids. Only CDR3 DNA is held: 51 bases, read in frame from base 1. V ends up 1 base short and J 4 bases short, with an unmatched junction base count of 15. CDR1 and CDR2 are read off the germline V gene (reference sequence) as DFQATT and SNEGSKA. Library creation used multiplex PCR. The run used an Illumina HiSeq 4000. CDR3 regions were amplified by Arm-PCR with iRepertoire HTBI primers to construct TCR beta libraries. Before sequencing, the PCR products underwent gel purification. Processing in the source paper ran as follows. Gene usage analysis of CDR3 amino acid clonotypes used the 62 TRBV and 12 to 15 TRBJ segments found across samples. COPE and FqMerger were used to merge the filtered high-quality paired reads into contigs. Contigs were aligned with BLAST to IMGT TRBV, TRBD and TRBJ reference genes, and CDR3 was defined per IMGT. Any clonotype with a frequency above 0.1% was classified as a highly expanded clone. Shannon entropy was used to measure repertoire diversity, and the Gini coefficient was used to measure V-J evenness. A clonotype found in more than one individual was treated as public. Through fastp at Q25 and MiXCR, TCRdb rebuilt clones from the public reads, retaining in-frame beta chains. Entries that share a CDR3 protein sequence are merged under the most common genes and DNA. What appears here as the V and J calls and clone size reflects TCRdb's work, not the paper's. The table for this sample lists around 400,000 distinct CDR3 sequences; roughly 20% of them were counted only once. The top ten clonotypes cover 25% to 30% of the sample.

Interpreted using the paper, the time point label stands for: persistent/refractory GD, antithyroid drugs over 5 years with positive TRAb. For both TCR sequencing and RNA sequencing, RNA was extracted from PBMCs in TRIzol. The diagnosis of Graves' disease followed American Thyroid Association guidelines. Patients for the study were recruited at an endocrinology department in Xi'an, China. From each patient, 7.5 to 10 milliliters of peripheral blood was collected into an EDTA anticoagulant tube. Ficoll Paque Plus density gradient separation was used to isolate PBMCs, and no further T cell sorting was performed. An Agilent 2100 Bioanalyzer and agarose gel were used to assess RNA quality, and a NanoDrop 2000 was used to measure RNA concentration.

Material: peripheral blood mononuclear cells (PBMCs), obtained when the disease was refractory, from a patient treated with antithyroid drugs. This receptor was taken from a woman aged 40 to 50 with Graves disease. Donor details come from another sample of the same person, matched by shared clones. The chain joins TRBV20-1 to TRBJ1-2; TRBD1 lines up with 7 middle nucleotides. The CDR3 region reads CSARGGLTGLTAYGYTF. The DNA sequence reads TGCAGTGCTAGAGGTGGACTGACAGGGTTAACTGCCTATGGCTACACCTTC.